Listed below are T cell receptor beta chains from one sample, sequenced in a study of Ad26.COV2.S vaccination and SARS-CoV-2 variants. Sequencing was performed with immunoSEQ multiplex PCR; in TCRdb, only in-frame clones are kept and a portion is missing. Here the sample spans a few hundred thousand clones, around 90% being singletons. This specimen was peripheral blood, taken in a trial of Ad26.COV2.S vaccine versus placebo. The receptors come from a person aged 18-60 years who received the Ad26.COV2.S COVID-19 vaccine or a placebo. The CDR3 runs from the conserved cysteine through the conserved F or W. D genes are given only for firm matches. Size is omitted from some rows. Given values are once, few, many or a class for expanded clones.

clone_size j_call v_call d_call cdr3_nt cdr3_aa
- TRBJ1-2 TRBV7-2 - TGTGCCAGCAGCTTAGAGGTGGGGGCCGTGCGGGTTTACGGCTACACCTTC CASSLEVGAVRVYGYTF
few TRBJ2-1 TRBV28 TRBD2 TGTGCCAGCAGTTTGGGACTAGCGGGACGGGAGCAGTTCTTC CASSLGLAGREQFF
- TRBJ2-6 TRBV28 - TGTGCCAGCAGTCGGCCCCGAGCTGGGGCCAACGTCCTGACTTTC CASSRPRAGANVLTF
- TRBJ2-3 TRBV5-1 TRBD2 TGCGCCAGCAGCTTGCGCGGGGGGGCCCCAGATACGCAGTATTTT CASSLRGGAPDTQYF
medium-sized TRBJ1-2 TRBV7-9 - TGTGCCAGCAGCTTAGACAGGGTAGTACGCTTCTATGGCTACACCTTC CASSLDRVVRFYGYTF
once TRBJ2-3 TRBV7-2 TRBD2 TGTGCCAGCAGCTTAGGCCCTAGCGGGGGGGGTGGAGATACGCAGTATTTT CASSLGPSGGGGDTQYF
- TRBJ1-4 TRBV6-6 - TGTGCCAGCAGCCGACGGAGCCCTAATGAAAAACTGTTTTTT CASSRRSPNEKLFF
few TRBJ1-5 TRBV6-2/TRBV6-3 - TGTGCCAGCAGCCAGCGCCACAATCAGCCCCAGCATTTT CASSQRHNQPQHF
few TRBJ1-3 TRBV2 TRBD1 TGTGCCAGCAGTGGACAGGGATCTGGAAACACCATATATTTT CASSGQGSGNTIYF
- TRBJ2-4 TRBV6-2/TRBV6-3 - TGTGCCAGCAGTTGGCCCCTCGCCTATAGCGTGTCGGGGAACATTCAGTACTTC CASSWPLAYSVSGNIQYF
- TRBJ1-1 TRBV5-1 - TGCGCCAGCAGGGGACGGATGAACACTGAAGCTTTCTTT CASRGRMNTEAFF
- TRBJ1-3 TRBV3-1/TRBV3-2 TRBD1 TGTGCCAGCAGCCAGGGCTACAGGGGAGGCTCTGGAAACACCATATATTTT CASSQGYRGGSGNTIYF
once TRBJ1-1 TRBV13 TRBD1 TGTGCCAGCAGCTCGGGACAGGCGGCCACTGAAGCTTTCTTT CASSSGQAATEAFF
- TRBJ2-7 TRBV28 TRBD1 TGTGCCAGCAGTGCCTCTCGACAGGGCCCTCGTCAGCAGTACTTC CASSASRQGPRQQYF
- TRBJ1-4 TRBV15 - TGTGCCACCAGCAGGACAGATACAACTAATGAAAAACTGTTTTTT CATSRTDTTNEKLFF
once TRBJ1-1 TRBV7-9 - TGTGCCAGCAGCTACGGGAACACTGAAGCTTTCTTT CASSYGNTEAFF
few TRBJ1-5 TRBV28 - TGTGCCAGCAGTCCCCCCCGGCAGGGCGTCCATACGGGTCAGCCCCAGCATTTT CASSPPRQGVHTGQPQHF
- TRBJ1-2 TRBV6-5 - TGTGCCAGCAGTTACTCTTCGGGGATCACGGGGGGCTACACCTTC CASSYSSGITGGYTF
- TRBJ2-2 TRBV7-9 - TGTGCCAGCAGCTCCGTGGGGTCGGGGCCATCGGCCGGGGAGCTGTTTTTT CASSSVGSGPSAGELFF
- TRBJ1-1 TRBV6-5 - TGTGCTACCATAGACAGTTTGAACACTGAAGCTTTCTTT CATIDSLNTEAFF
- TRBJ1-1 TRBV6-5 TRBD1 TGTGCCAGCAGTTACTCTTGGCAGGGGGGCACTGAAGCTTTCTTT CASSYSWQGGTEAFF
- TRBJ2-7 TRBV12-3/TRBV12-4 - TGTGCCAGCAGTTTAGCCGACGAGCAGTACTTC CASSLADEQYF
once TRBJ1-1 TRBV11-2 - TGTGCCAGCAGCTTAACAGATGGCACTGAAGCTTTCTTT CASSLTDGTEAFF
- TRBJ2-1 TRBV5-5 - TGTGCCAGCAGCCTGGAGGACTCCTGGAATGAGCAGTTCTTC CASSLEDSWNEQFF
- TRBJ1-1 TRBV7-2 TRBD1 TGTGCCAGCAGCTTAGCGAGAACCGCCAGGGACAGTGATACCGAAGCTTTCTTT CASSLARTARDSDTEAFF
- TRBJ1-2 TRBV3-1/TRBV3-2 - TGTGCCAGCAGCCCCGACCTCCGGTATGGCTACACCTTC CASSPDLRYGYTF
- TRBJ1-2 TRBV5-6 TRBD1 TGTGCCAGCACTCTGGACAGGACGGGGGACGGCTACACCTTC CASTLDRTGDGYTF
- TRBJ2-1 TRBV11-2 - TGTGCCAGCAGCTTAGAAGGGGGGGCCAGCGAGCAGTTCTTC CASSLEGGASEQFF
- TRBJ2-4 TRBV15 - TGTGCCACCAGCAGAGACCCGGGGAACAAAAACATTCAGTACTTC CATSRDPGNKNIQYF
- TRBJ1-2 TRBV14 - TGTGCCAGCAGCCAAGATGGGGCATTCTTCTATGGCTACACCTTC CASSQDGAFFYGYTF